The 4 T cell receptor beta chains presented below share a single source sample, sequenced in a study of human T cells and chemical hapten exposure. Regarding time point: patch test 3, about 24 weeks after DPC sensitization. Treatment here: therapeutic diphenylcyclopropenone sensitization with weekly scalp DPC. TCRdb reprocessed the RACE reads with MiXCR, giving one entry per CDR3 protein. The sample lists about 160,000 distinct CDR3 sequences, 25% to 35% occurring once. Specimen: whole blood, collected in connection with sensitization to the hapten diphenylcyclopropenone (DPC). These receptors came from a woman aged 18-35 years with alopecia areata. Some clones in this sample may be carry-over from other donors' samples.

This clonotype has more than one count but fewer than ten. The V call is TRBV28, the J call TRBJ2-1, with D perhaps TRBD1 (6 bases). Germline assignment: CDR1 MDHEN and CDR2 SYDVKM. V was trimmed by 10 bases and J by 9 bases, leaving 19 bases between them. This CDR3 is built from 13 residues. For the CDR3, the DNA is TGTGCCACCCTGGAGCAGGGGCCTTTTGAGCAGTTCTTC. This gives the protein CATLEQGPFEQFF. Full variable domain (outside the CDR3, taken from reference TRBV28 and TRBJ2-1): DVKVTQSSRYLVKRTGEKVFLECVQDMDHENMFWYRQDPGLGLRLIYFSYDVKMKEKGDIPEGYSVSREKKERFSLILESASTNQTSMYLCATLEQGPFEQFFGPGTRLTVL.

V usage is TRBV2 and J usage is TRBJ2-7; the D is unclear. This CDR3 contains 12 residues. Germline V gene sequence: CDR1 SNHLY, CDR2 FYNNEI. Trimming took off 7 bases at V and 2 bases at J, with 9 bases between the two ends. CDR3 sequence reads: CASMSRPYEQYF. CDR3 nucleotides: TGTGCCAGCATGAGCAGACCCTACGAGCAGTACTTC. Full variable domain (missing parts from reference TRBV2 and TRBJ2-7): EPEVTQTPSHQVTQMGQEVILRCVPISNHLYFYWYRQILGQKVEFLVSFYNNEISEKSEIFDDQFSVERPDGSNFTLKIRSTKLEDSAMYFCASMSRPYEQYFGPGTRLTVT.

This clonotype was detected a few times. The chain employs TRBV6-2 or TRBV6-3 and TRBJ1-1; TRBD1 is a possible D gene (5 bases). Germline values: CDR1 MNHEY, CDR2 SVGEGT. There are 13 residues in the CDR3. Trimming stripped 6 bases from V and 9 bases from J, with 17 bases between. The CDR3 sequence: CASRETPGIKAFF. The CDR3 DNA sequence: TGTGCCAGCAGAGAAACTCCAGGGATAAAAGCTTTCTTT.

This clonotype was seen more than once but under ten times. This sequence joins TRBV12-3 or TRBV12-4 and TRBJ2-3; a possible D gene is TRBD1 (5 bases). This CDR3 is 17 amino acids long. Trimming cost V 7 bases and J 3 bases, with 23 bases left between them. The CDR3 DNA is TGTGCCAGCACCACCGAGAGATGGGGAAAGGGGACAGATACGCAGTATTTT. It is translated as CASTTERWGKGTDTQYF.